These 23 T cell receptor beta chains were all obtained from the same sample, sequenced in a study of cytomegalovirus exposure and HLA in healthy donors. Use of 60 Vbeta and 13 Jbeta primers characterized the PCR. The assay was immunoSEQ multiplex PCR, and TCRdb's table has in-frame clones only and misses some. The sample carries about 150,000 clones, 60% to 70% recorded once. Sequencing was done on a sample of PBMCs. All receptors come from an older woman in good health and CMV-seropositive.

The chain couples TRBV28 to TRBJ2-1; 8 bases agree with TRBD2. V lost 4 bases and J lost 8; bases outside the gene matches: 13. CDR1 is MDHEN and CDR2 is SYDVKM in the germline V gene. This CDR3 region has 16 residues. The CDR3, as DNA: TGTGCCAGCAGTTCGGGAGGGGGAGGGAGGGTCCATGAGCAGTTCTTC. It encodes CASSSGGGGRVHEQFF.

The rearrangement links TRBV18 to TRBJ2-7, with 8 bases identical to TRBD1. After removal of 2 bases from V and 2 bases from J, the junction contained 8 bases not matched to a gene. The CDR3 is made up of 16 amino acids. Germline CDR1 KGHSH, CDR2 LQKENI. CDR3 bases: TGTGCCAGCTCACCAAGTCTGACAGGGGTAACCTACGAGCAGTACTTC. It codes for CASSPSLTGVTYEQYF.

The CDR3 here is CASSVVDPGTGLNTEAFF. CDR3 sequence (DNA): TGTGCCAGCAGCGTAGTCGATCCTGGGACAGGCTTAAACACTGAAGCTTTCTTT. The V gene is TRBV9, the J gene TRBJ1-1; TRBD1 matches at 8 bases. Trimming cost V 0 bases and J 2 bases; bases outside gene matches: 12. The CDR3 totals 18 residues. Germline V lookup: CDR1 SGDLS, CDR2 YYNGEE.

The genes are TRBV15 and TRBJ1-5, with a possible D match to TRBD1 (5 bases). The CDR3 sequence is 14 residues long. V was trimmed by 3 bases and J by 2 bases, leaving 8 bases between them. Germline-derived CDR1 and CDR2 are LNHNV and YYDKDF (reference sequence). The CDR3 region is CATSSRVGNQPQHF. The CDR3 nucleotides read TGTGCCACCAGCAGCAGGGTGGGCAATCAGCCCCAGCATTTT.

The CDR3 loop reads CATSRGGGINQPQHF. The CDR3 region has the DNA TGTGCCACCAGCAGAGGTGGGGGGATCAATCAGCCCCAGCATTTT. This chain connects TRBV15 to TRBJ1-5; D may be TRBD1 (5 bases). The CDR3 covers 15 residues. V shed 1 base and J shed 3 bases, with 10 bases lying between them. The germline V gene has CDR1 LNHNV and CDR2 YYDKDF (reference sequence).

V gene TRBV2 combines with J gene TRBJ2-6, with 8 bases that match TRBD1. Germline V gene lookup returns CDR1 SNHLY and CDR2 FYNNEI. The length of the CDR3 is 16 residues. V shed 7 bases, J shed 0 bases, and the junction held 5 bases outside the gene matches. For the CDR3, the DNA is TGTGCCAGCACACAGGGGGTCGGCTCTGGGGCCAACGTCCTGACTTTC. Translation gives CASTQGVGSGANVLTF.

This chain uses TRBV5-1 with TRBJ2-3; 9 nucleotides line up with TRBD1. V was clipped by 3 bases and J by 5 bases; unmatched bases: 10. Germline V gives CDR1 SGHRS, CDR2 YFSETQ. The CDR3 is 16 residues long. CDR3 nucleotide sequence: TGCGCCAGCAGCTCCGGGACAGGGTTTTTGGGAGATACGCAGTATTTT. Its translation is CASSSGTGFLGDTQYF.

The V and J genes are TRBV6-5 and TRBJ1-6, with D perhaps TRBD1 (5 bases). Germline CDR1 and CDR2: MNHEY and SVGAGI. The germline V and J ends were trimmed by 2 bases and 8 bases, with 13 bases remaining between them. There are 15 residues in the CDR3. Written as DNA, the CDR3 is TGTGCCAGCAGTTACACTTGGGGCGAGGATTCACCCCTCCACTTT. As protein: CASSYTWGEDSPLHF.

The chain links TRBV18 to TRBJ2-7; no clear D gene. V lost 0 bases and J 2 bases, leaving 8 bases between the germline ends. CDR3 length: 14 residues. Germline V lookup: CDR1 KGHSH, CDR2 LQKENI. CDR3 protein: CASSPPSVPYEQYF. The CDR3 bases are TGTGCCAGCTCACCACCCTCGGTTCCCTACGAGCAGTACTTC. Full variable domain (missing parts from reference TRBV18 and TRBJ2-7): NAGVMQNPRHLVRRRGQEARLRCSPMKGHSHVYWYRQLPEEGLKFMVYLQKENIIDESGMPKERFSAEFPKEGPSILRIQQVVRGDSAAYFCASSPPSVPYEQYFGPGTRLTVT.

The chain combines TRBV7-9 with TRBJ2-1, with 14 bases that match TRBD2. The CDR3 is 18 amino acids. CDR1 and CDR2 (germline): SEHNR, FQNEAQ (reference sequence). V was clipped by 1 base and J by 8 bases; unmatched bases: 10. This CDR3 is CASSLGSSTSGRAYEQFF. The CDR3 DNA follows: TGTGCCAGCAGCTTAGGTTCCTCGACTAGCGGGAGGGCCTATGAGCAGTTCTTC.

The chain couples TRBV29-1 to TRBJ1-1; 8 bases map to TRBD1. The CDR3 is 13 residues long. Losses at the gene ends were 7 bases for V and 4 bases for J; bases not matched to a gene: 8. Germline V gives CDR1 SQVTM, CDR2 ANQGSEA. CDR3 in DNA: TGCAGCGGGAACAGGGGGTCGGTCACTGAAGCTTTCTTT. This sequence encodes CSGNRGSVTEAFF.

The rearrangement joins TRBV7-2 to TRBJ1-3, with D perhaps TRBD1 (5 bases). With 4 bases removed from V and 8 bases from J, the gap between germline ends came to 12 bases. CDR1 SGHTA and CDR2 FQGNSA come from the germline V gene. This CDR3 spans 13 amino acids. CDR3: CASSSGTVDTIYF. The CDR3 coding sequence is TGTGCCAGCAGCTCAGGGACTGTTGACACCATATATTTT.

This clone was counted between two and nine times. The J gene is TRBJ1-2, the V gene TRBV19; maybe TRBD1 (5 bases). The CDR3 is 16 amino acids. With 4 bases removed from V and 2 bases from J, the gap between germline ends came to 17 bases. Germline V gene lookup returns CDR1 LNHDA and CDR2 SQIVND (reference sequence). The CDR3 loop reads CASSTPGTPPNYGYTF. The CDR3 nucleotides read TGTGCCAGTAGTACTCCAGGGACTCCCCCGAACTATGGCTACACCTTC.

V gene TRBV28 combines with J gene TRBJ1-1; 7 nucleotides match TRBD1. Losses at the gene ends were 6 bases for V and 9 bases for J; bases not matched to a gene: 4. The CDR3 is 11 amino acids. Germline V CDR1 and CDR2: MDHEN, SYDVKM. CDR3 bases: TGTGCCAGCAGCGACAGGGCGAAAGCTTTCTTT. This gives the protein CASSDRAKAFF.

The V call is TRBV28, the J call TRBJ1-3; D possibly corresponds to TRBD1 (5 bases). The germline CDR1 and CDR2 sequences are MDHEN and SYDVKM. V was clipped by 7 bases and J by 0 bases, with 16 bases between them. The CDR3 runs to 16 residues. This chain's CDR3 is CASISAGYFSGNTIYF. In DNA, the CDR3 is TGTGCCAGCATCTCAGCAGGGTACTTCTCTGGAAACACCATATATTTT.

This clone was detected a few times. This chain connects TRBV29-1 to TRBJ2-7, with 9 bases that match TRBD1. This CDR3 has 15 amino acids. With V trimmed by 3 bases and J by 5 bases, 11 bases remained unmatched. Germline CDR1 and CDR2: SQVTM and ANQGSEA. CDR3 sequence reads: CSVEDRGQGIHEQYF. The DNA of the CDR3 is TGCAGCGTTGAGGACCGTGGACAGGGGATCCACGAGCAGTACTTC.

The CDR3 region has the DNA TGTGCCAGCAGTGTCGGGGGGGCCAGAGATACGCAGTATTTT. This translates into CASSVGGARDTQYF. V and J are TRBV7-6 and TRBJ2-3; 8 nucleotides match TRBD2. CDR1 SGHVS and CDR2 FNYEAQ come from the germline V gene. After removal of 6 bases from V and 5 bases from J, the junction contained 7 bases not matched to a gene. The CDR3 runs 14 residues.

This chain joins TRBV6-5 and TRBJ1-1, with 10 nucleotides matching TRBD1. CDR3 size: 13 residues. Per germline, CDR1 MNHEY and CDR2 SVGAGI. Trimming removed 7 bases from V and 6 bases from J; junction bases left unmatched: 5. The CDR3 loop is CASIGTGAAEAFF. Here the CDR3 DNA reads TGTGCCAGCATTGGGACAGGGGCGGCTGAAGCTTTCTTT.

This chain joins TRBV7-2 and TRBJ2-7; TRBD2 is a possible D gene (6 bases). The CDR3 contains 13 residues. V lost 1 base, J lost 3 bases, and 7 bases lay in between. Germline V gene data show CDR1 as SGHTA and CDR2 as FQGNSA. CDR3 protein: CASSLEGGYEQYF. DNA for the CDR3: TGTGCCAGCAGCTTAGAGGGAGGCTACGAGCAGTACTTC.

The chain combines TRBV2 with TRBJ1-6, with 9 bases lining up with TRBD1. Germline trimming cut 6 bases from V and 7 bases from J; bases unmatched to any gene: 1. The CDR3 loop spans 13 amino acids. Germline V gene data show CDR1 as SNHLY and CDR2 as FYNNEI. CDR3 sequence reads: CASRDRGNSPLHF. The CDR3 DNA reads as TGTGCCAGCAGGGACAGGGGAAATTCACCCCTCCACTTT.

The J gene is TRBJ1-1, the V gene TRBV5-1, with D perhaps TRBD1 (5 bases). V lost 5 bases and J lost 6, with 17 bases in between. Germline CDR1 reads SGHRS; CDR2 reads YFSETQ. CDR3 length equals 14 residues. CDR3 bases: TGCGCCAGCAGTCTCAGGGTAATAGGCTCTGAAGCTTTCTTT. This sequence encodes CASSLRVIGSEAFF.

The V gene is TRBV19, the J gene TRBJ1-5, with 10 nucleotides matching TRBD1. V lost 4 bases and J lost 3; bases outside the gene matches: 6. The CDR3 contains 16 residues. The germline V gene has CDR1 LNHDA and CDR2 SQIVND (reference sequence). Here the CDR3 reads CASSTRDRGNNQPQHF. CDR3 DNA: TGTGCCAGTAGTACCCGGGACAGGGGCAACAATCAGCCCCAGCATTTT.

The CDR3 DNA reads TGCAGCGCCATACTAGCGGGAGAGCGGGAGCAGTACTTC. This sequence encodes CSAILAGEREQYF. V gene TRBV29-1 combines with J gene TRBJ2-5, with TRBD2 matching 11 bases. Germline-derived CDR1 and CDR2 are SQVTM and ANQGSEA. Trimming took 7 bases from V and 11 from J; bases not matched to a gene: 12. This CDR3 region has 13 residues. The full variable domain, with the rest looked up from reference TRBV29-1 and TRBJ2-5, is SAVISQKPSRDICQRGTSLTIQCQVDSQVTMMFWYRQQPGQSLTLIATANQGSEATYESGFVIDKFPISRPNLTFSTLTVSNMSPEDSSIYLCSAILAGEREQYFGPGTRLLVL.